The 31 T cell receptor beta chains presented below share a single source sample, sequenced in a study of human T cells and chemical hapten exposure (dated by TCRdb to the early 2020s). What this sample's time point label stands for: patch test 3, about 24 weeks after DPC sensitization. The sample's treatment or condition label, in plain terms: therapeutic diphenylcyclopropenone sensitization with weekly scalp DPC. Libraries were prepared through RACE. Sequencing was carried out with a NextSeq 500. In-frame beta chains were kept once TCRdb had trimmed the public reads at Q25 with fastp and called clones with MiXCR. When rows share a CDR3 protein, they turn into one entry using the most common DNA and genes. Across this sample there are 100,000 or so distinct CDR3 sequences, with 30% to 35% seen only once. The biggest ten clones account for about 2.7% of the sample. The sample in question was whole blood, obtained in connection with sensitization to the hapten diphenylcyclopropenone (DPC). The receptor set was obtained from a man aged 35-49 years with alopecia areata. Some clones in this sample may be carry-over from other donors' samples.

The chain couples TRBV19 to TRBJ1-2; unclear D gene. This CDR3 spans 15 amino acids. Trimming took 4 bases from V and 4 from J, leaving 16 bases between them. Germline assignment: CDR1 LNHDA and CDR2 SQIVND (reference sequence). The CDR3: CASSTPSGPTYGYTF. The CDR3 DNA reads TGTGCCAGTAGTACCCCTAGCGGGCCCACCTATGGCTACACCTTC. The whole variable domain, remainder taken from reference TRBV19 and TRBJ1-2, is DGGITQSPKYLFRKEGQNVTLSCEQNLNHDAMYWYRQDPGQGLRLIYYSQIVNDFQKGDIAEGYSVSREKKESFPLTVTSAQKNPTAFYLCASSTPSGPTYGYTFGSGTRLTVV.

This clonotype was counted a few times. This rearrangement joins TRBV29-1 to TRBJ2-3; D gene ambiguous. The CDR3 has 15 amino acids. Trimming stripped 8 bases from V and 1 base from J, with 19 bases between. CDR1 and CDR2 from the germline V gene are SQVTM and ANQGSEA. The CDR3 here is CSLSFSLSGTDTQYF. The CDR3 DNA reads TGCAGCTTATCCTTTTCTTTGTCGGGCACAGATACGCAGTATTTT.

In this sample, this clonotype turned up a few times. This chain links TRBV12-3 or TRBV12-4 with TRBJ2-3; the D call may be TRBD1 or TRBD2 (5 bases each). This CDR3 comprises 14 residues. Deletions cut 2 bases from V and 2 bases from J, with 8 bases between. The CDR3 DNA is TGTGCCAGCAGTTTATCCGGGACCACAGATACGCAGTATTTT. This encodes CASSLSGTTDTQYF.

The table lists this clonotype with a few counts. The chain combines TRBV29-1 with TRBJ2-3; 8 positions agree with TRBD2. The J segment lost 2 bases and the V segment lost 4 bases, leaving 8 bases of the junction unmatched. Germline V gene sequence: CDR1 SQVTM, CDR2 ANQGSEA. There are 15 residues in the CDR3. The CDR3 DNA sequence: TGCAGCGTTGGAGCGGGGGTTGGCAACACAGATACGCAGTATTTT. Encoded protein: CSVGAGVGNTDTQYF.

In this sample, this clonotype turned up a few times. CDR3 DNA sequence: TGTGCCAGCAGCCTCCGGGCGAGAGGAGAGACCCAGTACTTC. Protein sequence: CASSLRARGETQYF. The genes are TRBV7-9 and TRBJ2-5; D remains ambiguous. The CDR3 runs to 14 residues. V was cut by 5 bases and J by 4 bases, with 14 bases left in between. In germline, CDR1 is SEHNR, CDR2 FQNEAQ (reference sequence).

DNA of the CDR3: TGTGCCAGCAGGAAAGGGCCCATCTATGGCTACACCTTC. Protein: CASRKGPIYGYTF. The chain employs TRBV11-1 and TRBJ1-2; no clear D. V dropped 6 bases and J dropped 4 bases, with 12 bases sitting between them. The CDR3 totals 13 residues. Germline V lookup: CDR1 SGHAT, CDR2 FQDESV (reference sequence).

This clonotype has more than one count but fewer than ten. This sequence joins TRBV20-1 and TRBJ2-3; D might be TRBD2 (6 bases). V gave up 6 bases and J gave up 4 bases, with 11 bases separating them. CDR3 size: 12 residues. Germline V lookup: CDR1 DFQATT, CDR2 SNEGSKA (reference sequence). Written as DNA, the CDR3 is TGCAGTGCCGCCCGGAGGGCAGATACGCAGTATTTT. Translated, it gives CSAARRADTQYF.

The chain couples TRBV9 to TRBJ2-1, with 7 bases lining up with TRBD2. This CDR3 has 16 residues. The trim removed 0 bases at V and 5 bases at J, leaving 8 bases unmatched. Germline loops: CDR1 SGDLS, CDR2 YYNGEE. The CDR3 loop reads CASSVAGTGGDNEQFF. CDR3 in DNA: TGTGCCAGCAGCGTAGCGGGGACGGGAGGCGACAATGAGCAGTTCTTC.

CDR3 DNA: TGTGCCAGCAGTTACCTGGACAGACCCAATCAGCCCCAGCATTTT. Protein product: CASSYLDRPNQPQHF. The chain has TRBV6-5 and TRBJ1-5; a weak D match, TRBD1 (6 bases). Germline V gene data show CDR1 as MNHEY and CDR2 as SVGAGI. V was shortened by 2 bases and J by 3 bases, with 11 bases between the two germline ends. CDR3 length: 15 residues.

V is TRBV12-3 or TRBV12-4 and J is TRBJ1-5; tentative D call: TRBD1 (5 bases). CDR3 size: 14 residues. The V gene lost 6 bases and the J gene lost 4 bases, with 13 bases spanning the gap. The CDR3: CASSRRQTNQPQHF. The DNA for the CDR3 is TGTGCCAGCAGCCGTAGACAGACTAATCAGCCCCAGCATTTT.

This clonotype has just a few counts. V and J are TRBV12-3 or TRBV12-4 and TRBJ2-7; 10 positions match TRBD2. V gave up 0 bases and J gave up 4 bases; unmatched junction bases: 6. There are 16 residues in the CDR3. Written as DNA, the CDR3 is TGTGCCAGCAGTTTAGCATCTAGCGGGAGTTTTTACGAGCAGTACTTC. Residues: CASSLASSGSFYEQYF.

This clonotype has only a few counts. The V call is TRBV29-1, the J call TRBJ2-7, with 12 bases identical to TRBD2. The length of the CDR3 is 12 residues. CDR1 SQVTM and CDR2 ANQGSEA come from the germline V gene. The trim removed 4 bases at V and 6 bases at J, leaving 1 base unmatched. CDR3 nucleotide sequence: TGCAGCGTTGCGACTAGCGGGAGCGAGCAGTACTTC. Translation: CSVATSGSEQYF.

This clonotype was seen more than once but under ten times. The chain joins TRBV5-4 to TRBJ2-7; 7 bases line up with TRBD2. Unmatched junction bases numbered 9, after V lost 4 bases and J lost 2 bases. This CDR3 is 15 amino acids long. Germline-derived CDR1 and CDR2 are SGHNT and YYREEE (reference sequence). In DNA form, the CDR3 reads TGTGCCAGCAGCCCGGCCCGCAGCGGGACCTACGAGCAGTACTTC. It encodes CASSPARSGTYEQYF.

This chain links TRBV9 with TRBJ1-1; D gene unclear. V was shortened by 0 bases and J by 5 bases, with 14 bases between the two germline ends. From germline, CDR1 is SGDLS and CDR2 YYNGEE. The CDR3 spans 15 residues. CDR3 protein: CASSVGLIGGTEAFF. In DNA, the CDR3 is TGTGCCAGCAGCGTAGGACTAATCGGAGGGACTGAAGCTTTCTTT. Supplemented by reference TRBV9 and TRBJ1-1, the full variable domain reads DSGVTQTPKHLITATGQRVTLRCSPRSGDLSVYWYQQSLDQGLQFLIQYYNGEERAKGNILERFSAQQFPDLHSELNLSSLELGDSALYFCASSVGLIGGTEAFFGQGTRLTVV.

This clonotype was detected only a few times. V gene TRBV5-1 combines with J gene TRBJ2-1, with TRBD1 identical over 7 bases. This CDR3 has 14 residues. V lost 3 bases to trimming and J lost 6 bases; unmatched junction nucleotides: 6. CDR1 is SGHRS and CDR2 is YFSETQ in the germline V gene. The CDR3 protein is CASSSGQVGNEQFF. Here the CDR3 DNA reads TGCGCCAGCAGCTCCGGACAGGTTGGCAATGAGCAGTTCTTC.

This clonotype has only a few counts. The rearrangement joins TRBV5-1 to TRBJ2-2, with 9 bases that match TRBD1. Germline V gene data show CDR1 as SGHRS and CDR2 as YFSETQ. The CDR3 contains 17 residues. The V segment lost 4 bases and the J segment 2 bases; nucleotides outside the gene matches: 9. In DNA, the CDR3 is TGCGCCAGCAGCAGCGGGACAGGGATCGGTAACACCGGGGAGCTGTTTTTT. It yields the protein CASSSGTGIGNTGELFF.

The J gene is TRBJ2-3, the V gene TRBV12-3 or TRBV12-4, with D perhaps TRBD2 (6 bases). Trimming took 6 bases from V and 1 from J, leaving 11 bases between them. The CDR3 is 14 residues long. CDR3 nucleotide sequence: TGTGCCAGCAGGTATAGCGGAGGCACAGATACGCAGTATTTT. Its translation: CASRYSGGTDTQYF.

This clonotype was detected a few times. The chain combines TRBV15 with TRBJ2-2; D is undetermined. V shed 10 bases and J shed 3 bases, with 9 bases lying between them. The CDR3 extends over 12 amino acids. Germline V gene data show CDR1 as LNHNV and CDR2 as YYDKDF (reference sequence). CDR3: CAIGSYTGELFF. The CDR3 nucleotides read TGTGCCATAGGGTCTTACACCGGGGAGCTGTTTTTT.

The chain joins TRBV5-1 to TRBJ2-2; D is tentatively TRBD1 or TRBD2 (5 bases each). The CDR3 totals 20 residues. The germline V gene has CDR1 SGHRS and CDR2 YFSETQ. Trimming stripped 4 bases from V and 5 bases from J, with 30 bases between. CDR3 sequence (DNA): TGCGCCAGCAGCGCGAGGGACCCCCGCGTACTGGGTCGAGGGACCGGGGAGCTGTTTTTT. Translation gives CASSARDPRVLGRGTGELFF.

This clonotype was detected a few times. The CDR3 region is CASSLTGNTGELFF. CDR3 coding DNA: TGTGCCAGCAGCTTGACAGGAAACACCGGGGAGCTGTTTTTT. The chain combines TRBV7-9 with TRBJ2-2; a weak D match, TRBD1 (6 bases). Trimming took off 3 bases at V and 2 bases at J, with 7 bases between the two ends. This CDR3 contains 14 residues. Germline lookup yields CDR1 SEHNR and CDR2 FQNEAQ (reference sequence). Using reference TRBV7-9 and TRBJ2-2 for the parts outside the CDR3, the full variable domain is DTGVSQNPRHKITKRGQNVTFRCDPISEHNRLYWYRQTLGQGPEFLTYFQNEAQLEKSRLLSDRFSAERPKGSFSTLEIQRTEQGDSAMYLCASSLTGNTGELFFGEGSRLTVL.

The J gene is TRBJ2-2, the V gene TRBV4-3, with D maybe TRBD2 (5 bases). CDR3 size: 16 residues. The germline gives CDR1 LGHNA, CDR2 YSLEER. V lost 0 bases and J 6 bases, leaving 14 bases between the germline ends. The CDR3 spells CASSQERVVDPGELFF. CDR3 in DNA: TGCGCCAGCAGCCAAGAGAGGGTAGTTGATCCCGGGGAGCTGTTTTTT.

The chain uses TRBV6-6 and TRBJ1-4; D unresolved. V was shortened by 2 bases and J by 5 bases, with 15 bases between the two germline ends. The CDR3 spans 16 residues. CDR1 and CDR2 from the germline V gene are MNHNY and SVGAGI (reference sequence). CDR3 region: CASSYGWGKGNEKLFF. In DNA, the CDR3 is TGTGCCAGCAGTTACGGTTGGGGTAAAGGAAATGAAAAACTGTTTTTT.

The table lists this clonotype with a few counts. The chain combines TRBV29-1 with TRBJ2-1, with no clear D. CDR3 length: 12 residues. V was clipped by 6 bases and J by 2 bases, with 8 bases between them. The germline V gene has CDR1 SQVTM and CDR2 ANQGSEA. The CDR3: CSVDITYNEQFF. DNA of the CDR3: TGCAGCGTAGATATAACCTACAATGAGCAGTTCTTC.

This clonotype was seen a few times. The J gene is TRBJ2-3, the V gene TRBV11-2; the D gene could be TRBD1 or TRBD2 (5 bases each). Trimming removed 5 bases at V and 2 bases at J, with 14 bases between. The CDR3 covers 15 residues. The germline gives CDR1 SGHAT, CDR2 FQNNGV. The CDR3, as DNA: TGTGCCAGCAGCCCCCAGAGGGGAGTCACAGATACGCAGTATTTT. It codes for CASSPQRGVTDTQYF.

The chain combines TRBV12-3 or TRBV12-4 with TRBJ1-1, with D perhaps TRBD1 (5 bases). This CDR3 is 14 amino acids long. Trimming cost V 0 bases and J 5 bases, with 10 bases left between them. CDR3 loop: CASSLAGTGTEAFF. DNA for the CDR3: TGTGCCAGCAGTTTAGCGGGGACGGGGACTGAAGCTTTCTTT.

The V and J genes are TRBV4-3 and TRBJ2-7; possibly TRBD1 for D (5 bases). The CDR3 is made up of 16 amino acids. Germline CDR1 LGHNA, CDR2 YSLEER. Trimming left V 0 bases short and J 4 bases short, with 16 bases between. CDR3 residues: CASSQESRGAGYEQYF. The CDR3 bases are TGCGCCAGCAGCCAAGAGAGTCGCGGAGCAGGGTACGAGCAGTACTTC.

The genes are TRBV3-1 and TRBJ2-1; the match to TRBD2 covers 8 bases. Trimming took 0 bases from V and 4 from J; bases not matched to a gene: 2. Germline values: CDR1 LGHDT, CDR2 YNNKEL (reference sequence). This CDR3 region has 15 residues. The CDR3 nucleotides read TGTGCCAGCAGCCAAGATCGGGAGGGGTACAATGAGCAGTTCTTC. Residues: CASSQDREGYNEQFF.

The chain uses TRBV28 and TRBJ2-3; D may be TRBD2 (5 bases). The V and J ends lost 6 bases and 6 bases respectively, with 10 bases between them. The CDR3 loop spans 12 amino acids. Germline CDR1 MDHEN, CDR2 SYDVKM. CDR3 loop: CASSIVADTQYF. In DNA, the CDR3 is TGTGCCAGCAGCATAGTAGCGGATACGCAGTATTTT.

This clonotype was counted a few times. This CDR3 is CASRTSGSGELFF. In nucleotides, the CDR3 is TGTGCCAGCAGGACTAGCGGGAGCGGGGAGCTGTTTTTT. This rearrangement joins TRBV6-2 or TRBV6-3 to TRBJ2-2, with TRBD2 matching 12 bases. This CDR3 has 13 residues. Germline CDR1 is MNHEY and CDR2 is SVGEGT. The V and J ends lost 6 bases and 7 bases, in that order; junction bases with no gene match: 0.

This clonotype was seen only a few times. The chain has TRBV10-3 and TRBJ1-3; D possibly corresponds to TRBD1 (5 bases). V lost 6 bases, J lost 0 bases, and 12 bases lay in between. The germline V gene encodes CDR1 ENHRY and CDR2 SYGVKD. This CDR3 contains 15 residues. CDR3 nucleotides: TGTGCCATCAGGGATGCAGGGAGCTCTGGAAACACCATATATTTT. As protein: CAIRDAGSSGNTIYF.

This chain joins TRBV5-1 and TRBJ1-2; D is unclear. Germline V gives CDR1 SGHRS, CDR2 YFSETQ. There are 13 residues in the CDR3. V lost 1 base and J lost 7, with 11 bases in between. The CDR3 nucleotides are TGCGCCAGCAGCTTGCGTACGTCCGGTGGCTACACCTTC. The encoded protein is CASSLRTSGGYTF.